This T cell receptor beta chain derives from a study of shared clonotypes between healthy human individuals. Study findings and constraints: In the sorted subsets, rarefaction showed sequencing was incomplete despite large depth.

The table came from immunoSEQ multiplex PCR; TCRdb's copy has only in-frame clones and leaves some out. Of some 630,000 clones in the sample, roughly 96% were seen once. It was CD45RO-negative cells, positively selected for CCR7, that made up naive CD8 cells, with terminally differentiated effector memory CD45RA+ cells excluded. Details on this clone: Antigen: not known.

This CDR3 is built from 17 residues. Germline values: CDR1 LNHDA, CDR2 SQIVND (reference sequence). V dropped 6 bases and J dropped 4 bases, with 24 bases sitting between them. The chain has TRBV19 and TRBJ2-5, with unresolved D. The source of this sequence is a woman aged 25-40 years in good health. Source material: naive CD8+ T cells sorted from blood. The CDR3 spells CASSPTDQGYRAETQYF. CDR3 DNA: TGTGCCAGTAGCCCCACCGACCAAGGGTATCGGGCAGAGACCCAGTACTTC.